This T cell receptor beta chain was profiled in a study of T cells in Graves' hyperthyroidism and ophthalmopathy. It was RNA transcripts that yielded the amplified TCR beta CDR3 regions. The HTBI primer set served for first-round RT-PCR of the TCR CDR3. TCRdb reanalysed the multiplex PCR reads using MiXCR and keeps one entry per CDR3 protein. In the table there are hundreds of thousands of distinct CDR3 sequences, about 20% of which are singletons. This clonotype was counted many times. The V gene lost 4 bases and the J gene lost 6 bases, with 12 bases spanning the gap. CDR1 LGHDT and CDR2 YNNKEL come from the germline V gene (reference sequence). The CDR3 runs 13 residues.

Sequencing was performed on blood. The V and J genes are TRBV3-1 and TRBJ1-2, with D unclear. This sequence was found in a man aged 25 to 40 with Graves' ophthalmopathy. Written as DNA, the CDR3 is TGTGCCAGCAGCCGACCGGGTCTCAATGGCTACACCTTC. Protein product: CASSRPGLNGYTF.